Presented here are 16 T cell receptor beta chains from one specimen sequenced in a study of Ad26.COV2.S vaccination and SARS-CoV-2 variants. Treatment in this sample: roughly 19 received Ad26.COV2.S at low or high dose, single or two shots; about five received placebo; per-sample allocation not given. Samples were taken on day 63 after the first vaccine or placebo injection. Only in-frame clones appear in the TCRdb table, and some are missing; sequencing was by immunoSEQ multiplex PCR. Among more than 400,000 clones listed, approximately 92% were seen once. The input for sequencing was peripheral blood, taken in a trial of Ad26.COV2.S vaccine versus placebo. Receptors were obtained from a person aged 18-60 years who received the Ad26.COV2.S COVID-19 vaccine or a placebo.

This chain links TRBV9 with TRBJ2-1; 9 bases match TRBD1. The V gene end was trimmed by 4 bases and the J gene end by 6 bases; junction bases not matched to a gene: 8. Germline V gene sequence: CDR1 SGDLS, CDR2 YYNGEE. The CDR3 is 15 residues long. This chain's CDR3 is CASSPSGTGFNEQFF. CDR3 coding DNA: TGTGCCAGCAGCCCCTCCGGGACAGGGTTCAATGAGCAGTTCTTC.

CDR3: CASSSIAGATEAFF. As DNA, the CDR3 is TGTGCCAGCAGCTCAATCGCTGGGGCCACTGAAGCTTTCTTT. The chain recombines TRBV3-1 (or the pseudogene TRBV3-2) with TRBJ1-1; maybe TRBD1 (5 bases). This CDR3 spans 14 amino acids. Germline CDR1 LGHDT, CDR2 YNNKEL (reference sequence). V lost 5 bases, J lost 4 bases, and 14 bases lay in between.

The chain uses TRBV3-1 (or the pseudogene TRBV3-2) and TRBJ2-2; D possibly matches TRBD1 or TRBD2 (6 bases each). The germline V and J ends were trimmed by 8 bases and 4 bases, with 14 bases remaining between them. CDR3 length: 14 residues. The germline V gene encodes CDR1 LGHDT and CDR2 YNNKEL (reference sequence). CDR3 DNA: TGTGCCAGCCGGAGGGGGTCTAGCACCGGGGAGCTGTTTTTT. Amino acids: CASRRGSSTGELFF.

The chain couples TRBV14 to TRBJ1-2, with D perhaps TRBD1 (5 bases). CDR3 length equals 14 residues. Germline-derived CDR1 and CDR2 are SGHDN and FVKESK. The V end was cut by 0 bases, the J end by 10 bases, with 15 bases between. CDR3 in DNA: TGTGCCAGCAGCCAAGATGGGACCCCGGACGCCTACACCTTC. Its translation is CASSQDGTPDAYTF.

This clone turned up a few times. The gene calls are TRBV9 and TRBJ2-1, with 7 bases lining up with TRBD2. The CDR3 extends over 16 amino acids. Germline V gene sequence: CDR1 SGDLS, CDR2 YYNGEE. V lost 3 bases, J lost 2 bases, and 8 bases stayed unmatched. Written as DNA, the CDR3 is TGTGCCAGCAGCGGAACGGGGGGACGCGCCTACAATGAGCAGTTCTTC. Translation: CASSGTGGRAYNEQFF. The full variable domain, with the rest looked up from reference TRBV9 and TRBJ2-1, is DSGVTQTPKHLITATGQRVTLRCSPRSGDLSVYWYQQSLDQGLQFLIQYYNGEERAKGNILERFSAQQFPDLHSELNLSSLELGDSALYFCASSGTGGRAYNEQFFGPGTRLTVL.

V usage is TRBV9 and J usage is TRBJ1-1; D remains ambiguous. Germline CDR1 reads SGDLS; CDR2 reads YYNGEE. The CDR3 length is 13 residues. V lost 0 bases and J lost 5, with 8 bases in between. CDR3 protein: CASSVAGETEAFF. CDR3 nucleotide sequence: TGTGCCAGCAGCGTAGCCGGGGAAACTGAAGCTTTCTTT.

V gene TRBV2 combines with J gene TRBJ1-5; D is undetermined. V shed 4 bases and J shed 5 bases, with 18 bases lying between them. From germline, CDR1 is SNHLY and CDR2 FYNNEI. There are 16 residues in the CDR3. The CDR3 region has the DNA TGTGCCAGCAGTGGGATCTCCCGGCAGACCGATCAGCCCCAGCATTTT. Translation: CASSGISRQTDQPQHF.

The chain employs TRBV4-3 and TRBJ2-5; weak D call: TRBD1 (6 bases). Germline lookup yields CDR1 LGHNA and CDR2 YSLEER. This CDR3 spans 14 amino acids. V was shortened by 0 bases and J by 7 bases, with 12 bases between the two germline ends. CDR3 amino acids: CASSQDRGIVTQYF. The CDR3 coding sequence is TGCGCCAGCAGCCAAGATAGGGGGATTGTGACCCAGTACTTC.

The chain links TRBV12-3 or TRBV12-4 to TRBJ2-1; 10 bases match TRBD2. J lost 12 bases, V lost 8 bases, and 4 bases had no gene match. CDR3 length equals 11 residues. The CDR3 DNA follows: TGTGCCAGCTCTAGACTAGCGGGGCAGTTCTTC. Its translation: CASSRLAGQFF.

The chain couples TRBV30 to TRBJ2-7; TRBD1 aligns across 11 bases. The CDR3 spans 15 residues. Germline V lookup: CDR1 GTSNPN, CDR2 SVGIG (reference sequence). V lost 2 bases to trimming and J lost 2 bases; unmatched junction nucleotides: 5. The CDR3 DNA reads as TGTGCCTGGAGTCTGGGGACAGGGGGTCCCTACGAGCAGTACTTC. It yields the protein CAWSLGTGGPYEQYF.

A single count supports this clone. The DNA of the CDR3 is TGTGCCAGCAGCTTAGTGCCCAGGGGGGTCGAGACCATATATTTT. This sequence encodes CASSLVPRGVETIYF. The chain has TRBV7-6 and TRBJ1-3; 7 bases are shared with TRBD1. V lost 1 base to trimming and J lost 10 bases; unmatched junction nucleotides: 10. The V gene's germline CDR1 is SGHVS and CDR2 FNYEAQ. The CDR3 sequence is 15 residues long.

The V gene is TRBV5-1, the J gene TRBJ1-2; perhaps TRBD1 as D (5 bases). Germline V gene data show CDR1 as SGHRS and CDR2 as YFSETQ. V lost 4 bases and J lost 8, with 12 bases in between. The CDR3 runs 12 residues. The CDR3 protein is CASSLPGRGYTF. In DNA, the CDR3 is TGCGCCAGCAGCCTCCCAGGGAGAGGCTACACCTTC.

The chain couples TRBV18 to TRBJ2-7; 11 nucleotides align to TRBD1. Trimming at V came to 4 bases and at J to 6 bases, leaving 8 bases not matched to a gene. Germline CDR1 reads KGHSH; CDR2 reads LQKENI. The CDR3 extends over 15 amino acids. The CDR3 sequence: CASSLPGQGVFEQYF. The CDR3, as DNA: TGTGCCAGCTCACTCCCGGGACAGGGGGTATTCGAGCAGTACTTC.

This clone showed up just once. The rearrangement joins TRBV9 to TRBJ1-1; no reliable D call. The germline V and J ends were trimmed by 4 bases and 0 bases, with 10 bases remaining between them. Germline CDR1 is SGDLS and CDR2 is YYNGEE. The CDR3 sequence is 14 residues long. CDR3: CASSPKGVNTEAFF. The CDR3 DNA reads as TGTGCCAGCAGCCCCAAGGGTGTGAACACTGAAGCTTTCTTT.

The V and J genes are TRBV6-5 and TRBJ2-3; possibly TRBD2 for D (6 bases). The germline V and J ends were trimmed by 8 bases and 3 bases, with 9 bases remaining between them. The CDR3 covers 12 residues. Germline CDR1 is MNHEY and CDR2 is SVGAGI. The CDR3 DNA reads as TGTGCCAGCGGGACTTTTACAGATACGCAGTATTTT. Amino acids: CASGTFTDTQYF.

This chain uses TRBV7-9 with TRBJ2-7; D is uncertain. V was trimmed by 8 bases and J by 0 bases, leaving 11 bases between them. The CDR3 runs to 13 residues. Germline CDR1 is SEHNR and CDR2 is FQNEAQ (reference sequence). The CDR3 bases are TGTGCCAGCGGTCTGCTTCTCTCCTACGAGCAGTACTTC. Translating gives CASGLLLSYEQYF.